The clone carrying this T cell receptor beta chain turned up a few times. Its target is not known. This table comes from immunoSEQ multiplex PCR, and its TCRdb copy is limited to in-frame clones, with some not included. The profile shows 90,000 to 95,000 clones, 82% of them singletons. The data were taken from a study of radiation and T cells in renal cell carcinoma. In the study overall: Nephrectomy followed 15 Gy stereotactic body radiation by 4 weeks.

Whole-study findings and limits: From baseline, blood top tumor clonotypes peaked at 2 weeks post-radiation.

The time point here: baseline pretreatment blood. As to treatment: 15 Gy SBRT to primary tumor, nephrectomy 4 weeks later. Radiation-treated patients gave blood at baseline, week 2 and week 4. The patient's renal cell carcinoma had clear cell pathology. The receptor's source is a man aged 60-69 years with renal cell carcinoma. Sequenced material: blood, taken from a patient whose treatment included radiotherapy and nephrectomy.

CDR3 in DNA: TGTGCCAGTAGTACTCGCTCGGGGCGCGGGAGTGGTATCAATGAGCAGTTCTTC. Encoded protein: CASSTRSGRGSGINEQFF. The rearrangement uses TRBV19 and TRBJ2-1; TRBD2 matches 7 bases. The J segment lost 6 bases and the V segment lost 4 bases, leaving 18 bases of the junction unmatched. Germline V CDR1 and CDR2: LNHDA, SQIVND (reference sequence). This CDR3 comprises 18 residues.